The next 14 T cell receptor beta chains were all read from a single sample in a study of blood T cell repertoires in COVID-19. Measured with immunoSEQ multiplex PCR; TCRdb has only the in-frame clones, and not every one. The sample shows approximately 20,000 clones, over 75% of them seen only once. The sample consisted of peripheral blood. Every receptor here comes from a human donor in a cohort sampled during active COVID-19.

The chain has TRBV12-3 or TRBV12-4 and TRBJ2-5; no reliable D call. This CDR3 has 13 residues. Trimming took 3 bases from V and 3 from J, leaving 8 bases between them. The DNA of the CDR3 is TGTGCCAGCAGTTTGTACTCAAAAGAGACCCAGTACTTC. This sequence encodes CASSLYSKETQYF.

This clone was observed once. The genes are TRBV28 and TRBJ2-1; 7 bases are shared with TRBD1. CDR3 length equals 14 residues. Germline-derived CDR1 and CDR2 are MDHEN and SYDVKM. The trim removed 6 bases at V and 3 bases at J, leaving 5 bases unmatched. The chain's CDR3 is CASRWTGDYNEQFF. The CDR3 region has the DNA TGTGCCAGCAGGTGGACAGGAGACTACAATGAGCAGTTCTTC.

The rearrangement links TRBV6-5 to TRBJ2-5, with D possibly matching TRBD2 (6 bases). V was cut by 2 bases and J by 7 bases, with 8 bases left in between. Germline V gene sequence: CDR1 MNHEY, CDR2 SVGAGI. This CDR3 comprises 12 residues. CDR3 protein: CASSYQGGTQYF. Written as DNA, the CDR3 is TGTGCCAGCAGTTACCAGGGAGGGACCCAGTACTTC.

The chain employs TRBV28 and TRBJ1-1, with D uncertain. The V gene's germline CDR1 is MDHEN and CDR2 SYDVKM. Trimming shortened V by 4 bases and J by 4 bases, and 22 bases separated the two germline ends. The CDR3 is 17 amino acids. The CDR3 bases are TGTGCCAGCAGTTCCCAATCCGGACGGAGGGAGGGCACTGAAGCTTTCTTT. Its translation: CASSSQSGRREGTEAFF.

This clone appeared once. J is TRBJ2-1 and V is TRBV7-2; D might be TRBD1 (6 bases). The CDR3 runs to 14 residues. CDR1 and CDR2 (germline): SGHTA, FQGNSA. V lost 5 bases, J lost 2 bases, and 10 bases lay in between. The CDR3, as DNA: TGTGCCAGCAGCACGGGACATCCCTACAATGAGCAGTTCTTC. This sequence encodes CASSTGHPYNEQFF.

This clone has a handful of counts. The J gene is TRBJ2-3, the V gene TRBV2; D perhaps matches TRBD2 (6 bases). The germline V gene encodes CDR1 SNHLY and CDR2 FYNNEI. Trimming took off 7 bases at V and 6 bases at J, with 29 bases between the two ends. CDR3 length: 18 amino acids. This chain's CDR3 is CASTTPVSTSSWGDTQYF. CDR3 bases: TGTGCCAGCACCACCCCGGTCTCTACTAGCTCCTGGGGGGATACGCAGTATTTT. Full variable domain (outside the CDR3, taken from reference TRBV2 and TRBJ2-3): EPEVTQTPSHQVTQMGQEVILRCVPISNHLYFYWYRQILGQKVEFLVSFYNNEISEKSEIFDDQFSVERPDGSNFTLKIRSTKLEDSAMYFCASTTPVSTSSWGDTQYFGPGTRLTVL.

CDR3 sequence (DNA): TGTGCCAGCTCACCCAGCCAGCGGGAAAACACCGGGGAGCTGTTTTTT. Translated: CASSPSQRENTGELFF. The V and J genes are TRBV18 and TRBJ2-2; 7 bases agree with TRBD2. This CDR3 is built from 16 residues. The trim removed 3 bases at V and 2 bases at J, leaving 6 bases unmatched. CDR1 and CDR2 (germline): KGHSH, LQKENI.

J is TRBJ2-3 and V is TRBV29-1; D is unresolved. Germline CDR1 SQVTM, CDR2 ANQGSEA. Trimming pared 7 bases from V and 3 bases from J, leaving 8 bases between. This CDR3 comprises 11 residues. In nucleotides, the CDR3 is TGCAGCGCCCAGATGACAGATACGCAGTATTTT. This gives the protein CSAQMTDTQYF.

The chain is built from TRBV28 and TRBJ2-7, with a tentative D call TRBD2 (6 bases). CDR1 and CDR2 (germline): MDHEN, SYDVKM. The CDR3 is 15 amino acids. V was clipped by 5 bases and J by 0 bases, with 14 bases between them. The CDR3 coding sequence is TGTGCCAGCAGTCCCAGGAGGGCGAGCTCCTACGAGCAGTACTTC. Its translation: CASSPRRASSYEQYF.

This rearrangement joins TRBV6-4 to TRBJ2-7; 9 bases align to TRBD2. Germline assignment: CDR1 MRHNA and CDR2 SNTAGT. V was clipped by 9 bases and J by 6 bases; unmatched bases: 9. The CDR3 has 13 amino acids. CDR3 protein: CASAGTSNSEQYF. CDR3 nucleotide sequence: TGTGCCAGTGCCGGGACTAGCAATTCCGAGCAGTACTTC.

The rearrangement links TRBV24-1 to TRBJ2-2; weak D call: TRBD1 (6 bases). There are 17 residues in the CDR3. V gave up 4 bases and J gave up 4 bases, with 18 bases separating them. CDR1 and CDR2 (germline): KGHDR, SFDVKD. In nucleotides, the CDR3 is TGTGCCACCAGTGACTCCTTCAACAGGGACGTCACCGGGGAGCTGTTTTTT. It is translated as CATSDSFNRDVTGELFF.

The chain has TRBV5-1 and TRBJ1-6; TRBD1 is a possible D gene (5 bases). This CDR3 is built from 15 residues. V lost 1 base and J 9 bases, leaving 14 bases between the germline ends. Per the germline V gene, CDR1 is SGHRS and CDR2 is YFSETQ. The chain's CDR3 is CASSLLGPPGSPLHF. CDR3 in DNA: TGCGCCAGCAGCTTGTTGGGGCCGCCGGGTTCACCCCTCCACTTT.

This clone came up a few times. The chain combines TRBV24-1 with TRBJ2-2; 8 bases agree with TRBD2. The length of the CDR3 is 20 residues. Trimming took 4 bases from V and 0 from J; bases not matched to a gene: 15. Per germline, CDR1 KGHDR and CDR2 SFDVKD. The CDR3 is CATSEIPARGVDANTGELFF. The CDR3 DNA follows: TGTGCCACCAGTGAAATCCCTGCGCGGGGGGTTGACGCGAACACCGGGGAGCTGTTTTTT.

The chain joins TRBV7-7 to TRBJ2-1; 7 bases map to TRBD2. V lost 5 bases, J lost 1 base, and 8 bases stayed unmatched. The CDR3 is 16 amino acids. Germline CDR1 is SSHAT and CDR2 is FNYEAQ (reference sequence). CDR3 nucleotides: TGTGCCAGCAGCCCGTCAGCGGGGAGTTCCTACAATGAGCAGTTCTTC. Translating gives CASSPSAGSSYNEQFF. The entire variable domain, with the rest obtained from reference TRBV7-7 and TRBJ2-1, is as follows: GAGVSQSPRYKVTKRGQDVTLRCDPISSHATLYWYQQALGQGPEFLTYFNYEAQPDKSGLPSDRFSAERPEGSISTLTIQRTEQRDSAMYRCASSPSAGSSYNEQFFGPGTRLTVL.